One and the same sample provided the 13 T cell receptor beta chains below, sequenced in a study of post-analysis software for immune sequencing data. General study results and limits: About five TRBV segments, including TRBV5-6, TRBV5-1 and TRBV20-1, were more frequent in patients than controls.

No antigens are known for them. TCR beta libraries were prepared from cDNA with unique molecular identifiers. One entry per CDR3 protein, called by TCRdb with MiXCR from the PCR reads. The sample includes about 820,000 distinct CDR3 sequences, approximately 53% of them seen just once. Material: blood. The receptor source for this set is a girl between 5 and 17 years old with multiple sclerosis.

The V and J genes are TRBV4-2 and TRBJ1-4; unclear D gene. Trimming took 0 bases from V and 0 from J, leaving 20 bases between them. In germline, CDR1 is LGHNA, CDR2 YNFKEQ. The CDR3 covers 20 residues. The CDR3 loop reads CASSQDRSHKSGSTNEKLFF. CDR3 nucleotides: TGTGCCAGCAGCCAAGATCGGAGCCACAAGAGTGGATCAACTAATGAAAAACTGTTTTTT.

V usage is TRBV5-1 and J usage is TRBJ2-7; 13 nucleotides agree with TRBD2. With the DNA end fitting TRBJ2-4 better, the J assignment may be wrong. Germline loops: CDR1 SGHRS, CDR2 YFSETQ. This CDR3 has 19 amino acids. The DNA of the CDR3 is TGCGCCAGCAGCGGGAGAGGACTAGCGGGAGTACCGGAGGGGGACATTCAGTACTTC. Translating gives CASSGRGLAGVPEGDIQYF.

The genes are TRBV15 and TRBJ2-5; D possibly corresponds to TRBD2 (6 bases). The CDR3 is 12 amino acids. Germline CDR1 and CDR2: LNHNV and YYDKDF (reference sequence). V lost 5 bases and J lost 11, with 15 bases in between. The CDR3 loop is CATSYSRREQYF. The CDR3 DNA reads TGTGCCACCAGCTATAGTCGTCGGGAGCAGTACTTC.

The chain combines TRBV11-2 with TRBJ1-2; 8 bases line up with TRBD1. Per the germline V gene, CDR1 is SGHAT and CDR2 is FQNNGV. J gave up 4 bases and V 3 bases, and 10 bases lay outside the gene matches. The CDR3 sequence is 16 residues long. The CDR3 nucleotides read TGTGCCAGCAGCTTCAGTCGGACAGGGCTCGGCTATGGCTACACCTTC. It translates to CASSFSRTGLGYGYTF.

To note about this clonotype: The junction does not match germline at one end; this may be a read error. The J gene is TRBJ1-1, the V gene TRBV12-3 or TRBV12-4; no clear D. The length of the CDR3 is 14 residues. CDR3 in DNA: TGTGCCAGCAGTTCCTCCCGGGCGAACACTGAAGCCTTCTTT. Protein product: CASSSSRANTEAFF.

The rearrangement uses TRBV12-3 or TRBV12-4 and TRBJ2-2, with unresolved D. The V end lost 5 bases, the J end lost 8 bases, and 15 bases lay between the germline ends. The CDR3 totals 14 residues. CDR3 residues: CASSASPRPGELFF. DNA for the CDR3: TGTGCCAGCAGTGCATCCCCCCGGCCGGGGGAGCTGTTTTTT.

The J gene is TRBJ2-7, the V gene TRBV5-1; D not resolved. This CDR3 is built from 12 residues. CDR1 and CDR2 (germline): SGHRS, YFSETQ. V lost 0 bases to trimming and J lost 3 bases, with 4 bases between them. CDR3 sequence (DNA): TGCGCCAGCAGCTTGGCACACTACGAGCAGTACTTC. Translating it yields CASSLAHYEQYF.

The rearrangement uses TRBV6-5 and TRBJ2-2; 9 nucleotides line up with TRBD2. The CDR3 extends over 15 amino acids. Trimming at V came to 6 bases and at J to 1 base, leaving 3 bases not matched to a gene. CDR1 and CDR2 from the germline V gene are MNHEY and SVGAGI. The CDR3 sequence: CASSYSGGNTGELFF. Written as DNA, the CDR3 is TGTGCCAGCAGCTATAGCGGGGGGAACACCGGGGAGCTGTTTTTT.

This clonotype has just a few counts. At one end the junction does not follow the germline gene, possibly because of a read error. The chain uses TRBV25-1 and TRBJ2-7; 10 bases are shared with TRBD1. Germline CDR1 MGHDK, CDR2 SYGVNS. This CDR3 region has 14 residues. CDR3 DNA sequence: TGTACCAGCACCCCGGGACAGGGGAACTACGAGCAGTACTTC. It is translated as CTSTPGQGNYEQYF.

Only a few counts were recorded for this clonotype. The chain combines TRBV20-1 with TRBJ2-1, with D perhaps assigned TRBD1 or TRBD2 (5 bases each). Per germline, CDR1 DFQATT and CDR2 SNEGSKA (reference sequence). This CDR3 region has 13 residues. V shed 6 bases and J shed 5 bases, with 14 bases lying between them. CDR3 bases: TGCAGTGCCTCCATCGGGGCGGACAATGAGCAGTTCTTC. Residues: CSASIGADNEQFF.

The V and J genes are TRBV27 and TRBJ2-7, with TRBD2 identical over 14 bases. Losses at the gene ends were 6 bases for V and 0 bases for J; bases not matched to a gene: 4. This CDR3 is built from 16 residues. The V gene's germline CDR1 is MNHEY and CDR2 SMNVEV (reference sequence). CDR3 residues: CASRGLAGGTSYEQYF. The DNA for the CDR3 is TGTGCCAGCAGAGGACTAGCGGGAGGCACCTCCTACGAGCAGTACTTC.

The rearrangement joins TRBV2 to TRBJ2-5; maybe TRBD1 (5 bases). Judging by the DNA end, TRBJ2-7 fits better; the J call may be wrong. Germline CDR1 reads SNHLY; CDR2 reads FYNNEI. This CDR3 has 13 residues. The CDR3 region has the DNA TGTGCCAGCAGTGTCATAGGGGTCGGCGAGCAGTACTTC. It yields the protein CASSVIGVGEQYF.

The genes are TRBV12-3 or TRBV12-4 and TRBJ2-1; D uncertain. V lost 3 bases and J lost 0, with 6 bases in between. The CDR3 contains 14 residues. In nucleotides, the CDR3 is TGTGCCAGCAGTTTTTCTAGCTCCTACAATGAGCAGTTCTTC. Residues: CASSFSSSYNEQFF.